This T cell receptor (beta chain) originates from a study of blood T cells in healthy people across ages. Primers used in a second PCR of about 6 to 11 cycles were a sample-barcoded 5' primer and a J-beta primer mix. MiXCR was run by TCRdb on the 5' RACE reads, yielding one entry per CDR3 protein. The sample carries fewer than 650,000 distinct CDR3 sequences, over 25% recorded once. Germline V CDR1 and CDR2: GTSNPN, SVGIG (reference sequence). The CDR3 is 13 amino acids. Unmatched junction bases numbered 6, after V lost 5 bases and J lost 6 bases. Only a few counts were recorded for this clonotype. The sample also formed part of further work on T cells of mothers and their children.

This TCR came from a boy aged 2 to 10 in good health. The rearrangement links TRBV30 to TRBJ1-1, with 10 bases identical to TRBD1. The sample taken for sequencing was blood. The CDR3 DNA follows: TGTGCCTGGGGCTGGACAGGGGGGTCTGAAGCTTTCTTT. It yields the protein CAWGWTGGSEAFF. The complete variable domain, with remaining parts taken from reference TRBV30 and TRBJ1-1, reads SQTIHQWPATLVQPVGSPLSLECTVEGTSNPNLYWYRQAAGRGLQLLFYSVGIGQISSEVPQNLSASRPQDRQFILSSKKLLLSDSGFYLCAWGWTGGSEAFFGQGTRLTVV.